The 31 T cell receptor beta chains presented below share a single source sample, sequenced in a study of Graves' ophthalmopathy and Graves' hyperthyroidism. RNA transcripts provided the template for amplifying TCR beta CDR3 regions. HTBI-primed RT-PCR formed the first round, and a multiplex PCR formed the second. Using its own MiXCR run on the multiplex PCR reads, TCRdb lists one record per CDR3 protein. The table shows about 220,000 distinct CDR3 sequences, with around a fifth occurring only once. Sequenced: peripheral blood. These receptors were obtained from a woman between 45 and 65 years old with Graves' ophthalmopathy.

The chain carries TRBV6-1 and TRBJ1-1; D perhaps matches TRBD1 (6 bases). V was trimmed by 1 base and J by 0 bases, leaving 12 bases between them. Germline V gene data show CDR1 as MNHNS and CDR2 as SASEGT. This CDR3 spans 16 amino acids. CDR3 bases: TGTGCCAGCAGTGAAGTGGCAGGGGATATGAACACTGAAGCTTTCTTT. This codes for CASSEVAGDMNTEAFF.

This clonotype was counted ten times or more. The gene calls are TRBV19 and TRBJ2-7; possibly TRBD2 for D (7 bases). Germline assignment: CDR1 LNHDA and CDR2 SQIVND (reference sequence). This CDR3 has 14 amino acids. Trimming left V 3 bases short and J 7 bases short, with 16 bases between. CDR3 nucleotide sequence: TGTGCCAGTAGTATTGGCTCGGGGGGCTGGGAGCAGTACTTC. This sequence encodes CASSIGSGGWEQYF.

In its sample, this clonotype was seen a few times. The rearrangement joins TRBV6-1 to TRBJ1-2, with 9 bases that match TRBD1. CDR3 length: 15 residues. CDR1 and CDR2 (germline): MNHNS, SASEGT. Trimming cost V 1 base and J 7 bases; bases outside gene matches: 7. CDR3 sequence reads: CASSEVRQGVAGYTF. The CDR3 DNA is TGTGCCAGCAGTGAAGTTAGACAGGGGGTTGCTGGCTACACCTTC.

This clonotype was picked up many times. This chain connects TRBV11-1 to TRBJ1-2; 7 bases line up with TRBD1. CDR1 SGHAT and CDR2 FQDESV come from the germline V gene (reference sequence). The CDR3 contains 21 residues. V trimming: 1 base; J trimming: 5 bases; junction bases outside the gene matches: 25. In DNA, the CDR3 is TGTGCCAGCAGCTTAGGGCTAGTAGGACAGGTGTCACCAAATTTTCATTATGGCTACACCTTC. The encoded protein is CASSLGLVGQVSPNFHYGYTF.

This clonotype has only one observation. A clone one base away is much larger, so this may be a read error. The genes are TRBV9 and TRBJ2-2; D unresolved. Germline lookup yields CDR1 SGDLS and CDR2 YYNGEE. The CDR3 is made up of 16 amino acids. The CDR3 nucleotides are TGTGCCATCAGCGTAGTTTACCACTCGAACACCGGGGAGCTGTTTTTT. Amino acids: CAISVVYHSNTGELFF.

There are many counts of this clonotype. This sequence joins TRBV20-1 and TRBJ1-5; D is uncertain. Germline assignment: CDR1 DFQATT and CDR2 SNEGSKA (reference sequence). V lost 3 bases to trimming and J lost 1 base, with 13 bases between them. The CDR3 spans 15 residues. For the CDR3, the DNA is TGCAGTGCTAGTGTAGGTTGGTTAAGCAATCAGCCCCAGCATTTT. Protein sequence: CSASVGWLSNQPQHF.

The rearrangement uses TRBV28 and TRBJ2-5; 10 bases line up with TRBD1. CDR1 is MDHEN and CDR2 is SYDVKM in the germline V gene. J was trimmed by 2 bases and V by 2 bases; bases with no gene match: 8. There are 17 residues in the CDR3. DNA of the CDR3: TGTGCCAGCAGTTTACGCTATCCGGGACAGGGGCAAGAGACCCAGTACTTC. It encodes CASSLRYPGQGQETQYF.

This clonotype was recorded many times. The chain couples TRBV29-1 to TRBJ2-5; tentative D call: TRBD1 (6 bases). The V gene lost 1 base and the J gene lost 4 bases, with 16 bases spanning the gap. The germline gives CDR1 SQVTM, CDR2 ANQGSEA. This CDR3 comprises 15 residues. CDR3 protein: CSVEVGRGKVETQYF. The CDR3 DNA follows: TGCAGCGTTGAAGTCGGTAGGGGGAAGGTAGAGACCCAGTACTTC. Together with reference TRBV29-1 and TRBJ2-5, the CDR3 gives the full variable domain: SAVISQKPSRDICQRGTSLTIQCQVDSQVTMMFWYRQQPGQSLTLIATANQGSEATYESGFVIDKFPISRPNLTFSTLTVSNMSPEDSSIYLCSVEVGRGKVETQYFGPGTRLLVL.

This clonotype has a count of ten or more. The chain couples TRBV6-1 to TRBJ1-1, with D possibly being TRBD1 (5 bases). The CDR3 loop spans 15 amino acids. Trimming took 6 bases from V and 0 from J, leaving 14 bases between them. The germline V gene has CDR1 MNHNS and CDR2 SASEGT. The CDR3 loop reads CASRERGRLNTEAFF. The CDR3 DNA sequence: TGTGCCAGCAGAGAGCGGGGACGGTTGAACACTGAAGCTTTCTTT.

This clonotype came up many times. As the CDR3 is not closed by the conserved phenylalanine or tryptophan, this likely results from a read error. The chain combines TRBV6-4 with TRBJ1-1; 10 bases are a match to TRBD1. With 2 bases clipped from V and 5 bases from J, the junction kept 8 bases outside the gene matches. This CDR3 region has 16 residues. The germline CDR1 and CDR2 sequences are MRHNA and SNTAGT. CDR3 amino acids: CASSDRTGGRGTEAFL. Here the CDR3 DNA reads TGTGCCAGCAGTGACCGGACAGGGGGTCGAGGAACTGAAGCTTTCCTT.

This clonotype was seen repeatedly, ten times or more. The J gene is TRBJ2-7, the V gene TRBV12-3 or TRBV12-4; 11 nucleotides line up with TRBD1. V was pared by 5 bases and J by 4 bases, with 7 bases of the junction left unmatched. The CDR3 totals 15 residues. The CDR3 DNA is TGTGCCAGCAGTCCCGGACAGGGGGCGGTTTACGAGCAGTACTTC. The encoded protein is CASSPGQGAVYEQYF.

This clonotype was seen at least ten times. The chain has TRBV7-2 and TRBJ2-7, with D possibly being TRBD2 (6 bases). The ends were cut back, 3 bases at V and 6 bases at J, with 12 bases in the middle. This CDR3 is built from 13 residues. The germline V gene has CDR1 SGHTA and CDR2 FQGNSA. This CDR3 reads CASSFSGGSEQYF. The CDR3 DNA follows: TGTGCCAGCAGCTTCAGTGGGGGGTCCGAGCAGTACTTC.

This clonotype showed up many times. V is TRBV28 and J is TRBJ2-5; 7 bases are a match to TRBD2. The CDR3 runs to 17 residues. Germline V CDR1 and CDR2: MDHEN, SYDVKM. V was pared by 7 bases and J by 5 bases, with 19 bases of the junction left unmatched. The CDR3 sequence is CASKTSGGSPGMETQYF. The DNA for the CDR3 is TGTGCCAGCAAAACCTCCGGCGGGAGTCCAGGAATGGAGACCCAGTACTTC.

There are many counts of this clonotype. The chain couples TRBV19 to TRBJ1-2; 7 bases match TRBD1. Unmatched junction bases numbered 2, after V lost 0 bases and J lost 4 bases. CDR1 and CDR2 from the germline V gene are LNHDA and SQIVND (reference sequence). The CDR3 loop spans 14 amino acids. The CDR3 nucleotides read TGTGCCAGTAGTATAGAGGGGACAGTCTATGGCTACACCTTC. Translated: CASSIEGTVYGYTF.

This sequence joins TRBV12-3 or TRBV12-4 and TRBJ2-7; weak D call: TRBD2 (5 bases). CDR3 length equals 14 residues. Trimming shortened V by 4 bases and J by 5 bases, and 15 bases separated the two germline ends. As DNA, the CDR3 is TGTGCCAGCAGTTATAGCTCTGCGGGTGACGAGCAGTACTTC. It is translated as CASSYSSAGDEQYF.

This clonotype was counted ten times or more. The chain recombines TRBV27 with TRBJ1-1; D gene uncertain. The CDR3 consists of 10 residues. From germline, CDR1 is MNHEY and CDR2 SMNVEV (reference sequence). The V gene lost 8 bases and the J gene lost 7 bases, with 8 bases spanning the gap. The CDR3 spells CASGLGEAFF. In nucleotides, the CDR3 is TGTGCCAGCGGACTGGGTGAAGCTTTCTTT.

This clonotype was detected ten times or more. CDR3 region: CASSKETGRASPLHF. CDR3 DNA sequence: TGTGCCAGCAGCAAAGAGACAGGGCGGGCTTCACCCCTCCACTTT. J is TRBJ1-6 and V is TRBV7-9, with TRBD1 identical over 7 bases. This CDR3 contains 15 residues. The junction had 10 bases not matched to a gene; V was cut back by 5 bases and J by 9 bases. Germline CDR1 and CDR2: SEHNR and FQNEAQ (reference sequence). The full variable domain, with the rest looked up from reference TRBV7-9 and TRBJ1-6, is DTGVSQNPRHKITKRGQNVTFRCDPISEHNRLYWYRQTLGQGPEFLTYFQNEAQLEKSRLLSDRFSAERPKGSFSTLEIQRTEQGDSAMYLCASSKETGRASPLHFGNGTRLTVT.

This clonotype was seen repeatedly, ten times or more. V and J are TRBV9 and TRBJ2-7, with D tentatively TRBD1 (5 bases). There are 15 residues in the CDR3. Germline lookup yields CDR1 SGDLS and CDR2 YYNGEE. V shed 0 bases and J shed 2 bases, with 12 bases lying between them. In nucleotides, the CDR3 is TGTGCCAGCAGCGTAGGTCAGGGTGGAACCTACGAGCAGTACTTC. Encoded protein: CASSVGQGGTYEQYF.

This clonotype was detected many times. V gene TRBV11-2 combines with J gene TRBJ2-7; 7 bases map to TRBD2. Germline V gene sequence: CDR1 SGHAT, CDR2 FQNNGV. Unmatched junction bases numbered 3, after V lost 2 bases and J lost 2 bases. The CDR3 runs 14 residues. The CDR3 loop reads CASSLTRGAYEQYF. The CDR3 coding sequence is TGTGCCAGCAGCTTAACCCGGGGGGCCTACGAGCAGTACTTC.

This clonotype was seen many times. The chain employs TRBV2 and TRBJ1-5; perhaps TRBD1 as D (5 bases). CDR1 is SNHLY, CDR2 FYNNEI, per germline. The CDR3 has 14 amino acids. The germline V and J ends were trimmed by 4 bases and 0 bases, with 7 bases remaining between them. The CDR3 nucleotides are TGTGCCAGCAGTGGACAGTATAGCAATCAGCCCCAGCATTTT. Translated: CASSGQYSNQPQHF. The full variable domain, with the rest looked up from reference TRBV2 and TRBJ1-5, is EPEVTQTPSHQVTQMGQEVILRCVPISNHLYFYWYRQILGQKVEFLVSFYNNEISEKSEIFDDQFSVERPDGSNFTLKIRSTKLEDSAMYFCASSGQYSNQPQHFGDGTRLSIL.

This clonotype was seen at least ten times. This chain uses TRBV20-1 with TRBJ2-5, with 11 bases that match TRBD2. Germline trimming cut 5 bases from V and 1 base from J; bases unmatched to any gene: 3. Germline lookup yields CDR1 DFQATT and CDR2 SNEGSKA (reference sequence). The CDR3 contains 14 residues. CDR3 amino acids: CSARSGRAQETQYF. For the CDR3, the DNA is TGCAGTGCTCGTAGCGGGAGGGCCCAAGAGACCCAGTACTTC.

This clonotype was seen only a few times. The V call is TRBV6-1, the J call TRBJ2-5; possibly TRBD2 for D (6 bases). The DNA end lines up better with TRBJ2-4; the J call may be wrong. Per germline, CDR1 MNHNS and CDR2 SASEGT. CDR3 length: 13 amino acids. This CDR3 reads CASSPPGENIQYF. The CDR3 bases are TGTGCCAGCAGTCCCCCGGGGGAAAACATTCAGTACTTC.

The J gene is TRBJ2-7, the V gene TRBV6-1, with 10 bases matching TRBD1. This CDR3 spans 12 amino acids. Per the germline V gene, CDR1 is MNHNS and CDR2 is SASEGT. V was clipped by 6 bases and J by 6 bases; unmatched bases: 2. The CDR3 bases are TGTGCCAGCAGAGGGGACAGGGGCGAGCAGTACTTC. It is translated as CASRGDRGEQYF.

This clonotype was seen at least ten times. This chain uses TRBV15 with TRBJ1-1; 7 nucleotides match TRBD1. Germline CDR1 LNHNV, CDR2 YYDKDF (reference sequence). The CDR3 spans 13 residues. Trimming removed 6 bases from V and 0 bases from J; junction bases left unmatched: 1. Here the CDR3 DNA reads TGTGCCACCAGGGGACAGTTGAACACTGAAGCTTTCTTT. Its translation: CATRGQLNTEAFF.

The chain carries TRBV4-1 and TRBJ2-2, with D tentatively TRBD1 (7 bases). With 2 bases removed from V and 8 bases from J, the gap between germline ends came to 9 bases. This CDR3 spans 13 amino acids. Germline-derived CDR1 and CDR2 are MGHRA and YSYEKL. CDR3 in DNA: TGCGCCAGCAGCCAACCAGGGGGGGGGGAGCTGTTTTTT. Its protein is CASSQPGGGELFF.

This clonotype has at least ten counts. The chain uses TRBV19 and TRBJ2-7, with D possibly matching TRBD2 (6 bases). CDR1 and CDR2 from the germline V gene are LNHDA and SQIVND (reference sequence). V dropped 3 bases and J dropped 0 bases, with 12 bases sitting between them. There are 15 residues in the CDR3. In DNA, the CDR3 is TGTGCCAGTAGTATCGGGGGTTCCCGCTCCTACGAGCAGTACTTC. Protein sequence: CASSIGGSRSYEQYF.

This clonotype was seen ten or more times. The gene calls are TRBV4-2 and TRBJ1-1; 8 nucleotides align to TRBD1. Germline values: CDR1 LGHNA, CDR2 YNFKEQ. The CDR3 is 14 amino acids. Unmatched junction bases numbered 8, after V lost 0 bases and J lost 11 bases. This CDR3 is CASSQDRGQDAAFF. The CDR3 DNA follows: TGTGCCAGCAGCCAAGATCGGGGACAGGACGCGGCTTTCTTT.

Ten or more counts support this clonotype. J is TRBJ1-5 and V is TRBV6-1, with D perhaps TRBD1 (6 bases). The germline gives CDR1 MNHNS, CDR2 SASEGT. The V gene lost 4 bases and the J gene lost 0 bases, with 13 bases spanning the gap. The CDR3 length is 16 residues. The CDR3 nucleotides are TGTGCCAGCAGTGTACAGGGTCCCCATAGCAATCAGCCCCAGCATTTT. It specifies CASSVQGPHSNQPQHF.

This sequence joins TRBV11-2 and TRBJ1-2; a possible D gene is TRBD1 (6 bases). The CDR3 consists of 12 residues. CDR1 and CDR2 (germline): SGHAT, FQNNGV. Between the trimmed V and J ends, which lost 2 bases and 13 bases, there was a span of 14 bases. CDR3 loop: CASSLYGGRITF. The CDR3 DNA is TGTGCCAGCAGCTTATACGGGGGCCGAATCACCTTC.

This clonotype was seen many times. This chain joins TRBV4-1 and TRBJ2-5; no clear D. Trimming removed 8 bases at V and 1 base at J, with 17 bases between. This CDR3 is built from 15 residues. Germline V CDR1 and CDR2: MGHRA, YSYEKL. Written as DNA, the CDR3 is TGCGCCAGCCAGTATGAGGCTGCGACCCAAGAGACCCAGTACTTC. Translated: CASQYEAATQETQYF.

This clonotype came up many times. The chain employs TRBV6-5 and TRBJ1-2; D call uncertain. V shed 0 bases and J shed 6 bases, with 17 bases lying between them. The CDR3 spans 16 residues. The germline V gene encodes CDR1 MNHEY and CDR2 SVGAGI. The CDR3 bases are TGTGCCAGCAGTTACTCGACATGGTCAGTCCAGAATGGCTACACCTTC. It is translated as CASSYSTWSVQNGYTF.